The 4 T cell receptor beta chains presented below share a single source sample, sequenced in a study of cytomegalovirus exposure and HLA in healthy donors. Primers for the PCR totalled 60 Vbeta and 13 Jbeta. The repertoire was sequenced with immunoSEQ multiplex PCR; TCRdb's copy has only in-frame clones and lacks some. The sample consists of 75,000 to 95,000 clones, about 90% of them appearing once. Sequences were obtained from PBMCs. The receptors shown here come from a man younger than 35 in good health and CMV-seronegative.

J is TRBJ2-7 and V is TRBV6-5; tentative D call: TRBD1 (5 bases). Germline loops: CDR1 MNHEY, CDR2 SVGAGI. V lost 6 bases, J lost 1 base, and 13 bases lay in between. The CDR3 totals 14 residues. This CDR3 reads CASRMQGSSYEQYF. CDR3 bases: TGTGCCAGCAGAATGCAGGGATCTTCCTACGAGCAGTACTTC.

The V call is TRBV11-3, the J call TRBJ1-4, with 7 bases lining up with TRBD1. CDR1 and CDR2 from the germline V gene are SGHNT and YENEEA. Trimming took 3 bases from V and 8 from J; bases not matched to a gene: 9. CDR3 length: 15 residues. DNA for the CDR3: TGTGCCAGCAGCTTCTCAGGGGGGTTTAGCGAAAAACTGTTTTTT. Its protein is CASSFSGGFSEKLFF.

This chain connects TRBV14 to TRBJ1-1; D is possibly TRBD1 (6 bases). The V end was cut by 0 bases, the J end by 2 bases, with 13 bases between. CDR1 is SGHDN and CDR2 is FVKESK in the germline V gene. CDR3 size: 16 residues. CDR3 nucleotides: TGTGCCAGCAGCCAAGAGATGGGGGCATTCAACACTGAAGCTTTCTTT. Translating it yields CASSQEMGAFNTEAFF.

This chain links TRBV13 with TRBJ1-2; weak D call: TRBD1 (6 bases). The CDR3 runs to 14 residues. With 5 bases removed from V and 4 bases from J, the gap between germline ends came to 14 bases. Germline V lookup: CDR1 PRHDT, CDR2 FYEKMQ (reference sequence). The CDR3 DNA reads TGTGCCAGCAGCCGCATAGGGACATCCTATGGCTACACCTTC. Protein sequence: CASSRIGTSYGYTF.